This T cell receptor beta chain was observed in a study of blood T cell repertoires in COVID-19. Turning to the study itself: There were acute and convalescent COVID-19 samples, and they came from the United States, Italy and Spain. The analysed material was cDNA or gDNA that came from T cells, B-cell-depleted T cells, or PBMCs.

In the study's own analysis: For nucleated cells, counts were estimated from reference gene primer amplification. Profiled with immunoSEQ multiplex PCR; TCRdb holds only in-frame clones, not every one. V, J and clone size are taken as reported in that table, and D and trimming were inferred from the DNA itself. The table includes 250,000 or so clones, nearly 90% detected once. V lost 6 bases and J lost 5, with 16 bases in between. The germline V gene encodes CDR1 SNHLY and CDR2 FYNNEI. The CDR3 consists of 14 residues. The sample was peripheral blood. V usage is TRBV2 and J usage is TRBJ1-1; D possibly corresponds to TRBD1 (6 bases). This receptor was obtained from a woman between 40 and 50 years old who had recovered from COVID-19. The CDR3 is CASSLAGAGTEAFF. CDR3 DNA: TGTGCCAGCAGCCTCGCGGGGGCAGGGACTGAAGCTTTCTTT.